This record concerns one TCR beta chain sequence. There are 14 residues in the CDR3. CDR1 is MNHEY and CDR2 is SVGAGI in the germline V gene. Trimming took off 7 bases at V and 4 bases at J, with 14 bases between the two ends. This record belongs to a study of blood T cell repertoires in COVID-19. Study in general: The United States, Italy and Spain provided the acute and convalescent COVID-19 samples.

Original processing methods: Estimation of nucleated cell counts relied on the amplification of reference gene primers. The data were produced by immunoSEQ multiplex PCR, yet TCRdb's version contains in-frame clones alone and is incomplete. The V and J calls and clone size are taken from that table; D and trimming were inferred from the DNA. The sample records more than 60,000 clones, nearly 85% being singletons. The sample was peripheral blood. V gene TRBV6-5 combines with J gene TRBJ1-3; D uncertain. The source of this sequence is a human donor in a cohort sampled during active COVID-19. The CDR3 DNA reads TGTGCCAGCACCCCCGGGATGCCAGGAAACACCATATATTTT. As protein: CASTPGMPGNTIYF.